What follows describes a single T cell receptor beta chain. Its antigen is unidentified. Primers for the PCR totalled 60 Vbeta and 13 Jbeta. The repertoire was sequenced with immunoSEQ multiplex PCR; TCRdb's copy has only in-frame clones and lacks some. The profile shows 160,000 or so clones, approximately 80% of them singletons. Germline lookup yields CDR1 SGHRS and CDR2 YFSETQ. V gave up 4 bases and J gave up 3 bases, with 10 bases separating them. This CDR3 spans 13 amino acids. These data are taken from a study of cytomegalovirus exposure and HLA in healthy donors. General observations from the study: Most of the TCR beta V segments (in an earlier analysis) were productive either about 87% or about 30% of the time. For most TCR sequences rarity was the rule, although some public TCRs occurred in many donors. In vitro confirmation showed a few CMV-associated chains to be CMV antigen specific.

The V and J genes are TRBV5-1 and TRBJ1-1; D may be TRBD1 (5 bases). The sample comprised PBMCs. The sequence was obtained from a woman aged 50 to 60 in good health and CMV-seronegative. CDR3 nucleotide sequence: TGCGCCAGCAGCCCCACAGGCTACACTGAAGCTTTCTTT. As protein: CASSPTGYTEAFF.